A single sample gave rise to the 27 T cell receptor beta chains below, sequenced in a study of T cell responses to AZD1222 COVID-19 vaccine. The table came from immunoSEQ multiplex PCR; TCRdb's copy has only in-frame clones and leaves some out. Of fewer than 90,000 clones in the sample, about 85% were seen once. The sample was peripheral blood, taken on day 0 of AZD1222 vaccination. Receptor source: an adult in good health.

The chain joins TRBV7-2 to TRBJ1-2; TRBD1 matches 7 bases. The junction had 11 bases not matched to a gene; V was cut back by 6 bases and J by 10 bases. This CDR3 is 13 amino acids long. Germline CDR1 reads SGHTA; CDR2 reads FQGNSA. CDR3 loop: CASSFISTGDYTF. In nucleotides, the CDR3 is TGTGCCAGCAGTTTTATTTCTACAGGGGACTACACCTTC.

V usage is TRBV5-4 and J usage is TRBJ2-7; no clear D gene. The CDR3 consists of 12 residues. From germline, CDR1 is SGHNT and CDR2 YYREEE (reference sequence). V was cut by 0 bases and J by 3 bases, with 4 bases left in between. The CDR3 DNA follows: TGTGCCAGCAGCTTGGATCGCTACGAGCAGTACTTC. This sequence encodes CASSLDRYEQYF.

This clone has a single count. The chain employs TRBV28 and TRBJ2-5; TRBD1 matches at 7 bases. The germline V gene encodes CDR1 MDHEN and CDR2 SYDVKM. V was clipped by 5 bases and J by 5 bases; unmatched bases: 17. This CDR3 contains 17 residues. The CDR3 DNA follows: TGTGCCAGCAGTCAACATGCCACAGGGGTCAGGAAGGAGACCCAGTACTTC. It is translated as CASSQHATGVRKETQYF. The whole variable domain, filled in from reference TRBV28 and TRBJ2-5, reads DVKVTQSSRYLVKRTGEKVFLECVQDMDHENMFWYRQDPGLGLRLIYFSYDVKMKEKGDIPEGYSVSREKKERFSLILESASTNQTSMYLCASSQHATGVRKETQYFGPGTRLLVL.

J is TRBJ1-2 and V is TRBV27, with 9 bases matching TRBD1. This CDR3 region has 13 residues. The V segment lost 5 bases and the J segment 6 bases; nucleotides outside the gene matches: 4. CDR1 MNHEY and CDR2 SMNVEV come from the germline V gene (reference sequence). Here the CDR3 reads CASSDGQGNGYTF. CDR3 nucleotides: TGTGCCAGCAGTGATGGACAGGGGAATGGCTACACCTTC.

The chain links TRBV6-1 to TRBJ2-7; D call uncertain. The V gene lost 2 bases and the J gene lost 2 bases, with 10 bases spanning the gap. The CDR3 consists of 14 residues. The germline gives CDR1 MNHNS, CDR2 SASEGT. The CDR3 sequence is CASSERVRAYEQYF. The DNA for the CDR3 is TGTGCCAGCAGTGAAAGGGTCCGAGCCTACGAGCAGTACTTC.

The genes are TRBV12-3 or TRBV12-4 and TRBJ1-1, with a possible D match to TRBD1 (5 bases). This CDR3 has 11 amino acids. V dropped 4 bases and J dropped 9 bases, with 9 bases sitting between them. The CDR3 sequence: CASSSGGKAFF. The CDR3 DNA reads TGTGCCAGCAGTTCCGGGGGTAAAGCTTTCTTT.

This clone occurred once. This chain joins TRBV27 and TRBJ2-7; 12 positions match TRBD2. The CDR3 spans 16 residues. With 4 bases clipped from V and 4 bases from J, the junction kept 8 bases outside the gene matches. Germline V gene lookup returns CDR1 MNHEY and CDR2 SMNVEV (reference sequence). CDR3 sequence (DNA): TGTGCCAGCAGTTCCCCCTCACTAGCGGGAGGATACGAGCAGTACTTC. This translates into CASSSPSLAGGYEQYF.

The chain links TRBV11-2 to TRBJ1-4; D gene unclear. The CDR3 has 14 amino acids. Looked up from germline, CDR1 is SGHAT and CDR2 is FQNNGV. V was trimmed by 0 bases and J by 5 bases, leaving 7 bases between them. CDR3 nucleotides: TGTGCCAGCAGCTTAGAGTTAGGGAATGAAAAACTGTTTTTT. It encodes CASSLELGNEKLFF.

The CDR3 here is CASSGQGAGYGYTF. The CDR3 coding sequence is TGTGCCAGCAGTGGACAGGGGGCGGGCTATGGCTACACCTTC. The chain links TRBV2 to TRBJ1-2, with 10 bases that match TRBD1. The V gene's germline CDR1 is SNHLY and CDR2 FYNNEI. The CDR3 has 14 residues. Germline trimming cut 4 bases from V and 4 bases from J; bases unmatched to any gene: 3.

The chain carries TRBV6-5 and TRBJ1-6; D is uncertain. Germline CDR1 and CDR2: MNHEY and SVGAGI. The length of the CDR3 is 14 residues. V was shortened by 4 bases and J by 8 bases, with 12 bases between the two germline ends. CDR3 DNA: TGTGCCAGCAGTTTCTCGACACGGGATTCACCCCTCCACTTT. Translation gives CASSFSTRDSPLHF.

The chain joins TRBV12-5 to TRBJ2-7; no firm D call. This CDR3 is 14 amino acids long. Trimming pared 6 bases from V and 6 bases from J, leaving 18 bases between. Per germline, CDR1 LGHNT and CDR2 FRNRAP. As DNA, the CDR3 is TGTGCTAGTGGAATATCTGGACGGCTGGCCGAGCAGTACTTC. It translates to CASGISGRLAEQYF.

The chain links TRBV5-1 to TRBJ1-1, with no clear D. The V end was cut by 0 bases, the J end by 1 base, with 13 bases between. Germline assignment: CDR1 SGHRS and CDR2 YFSETQ. There are 16 residues in the CDR3. CDR3 protein: CASSLVMGWGNTEAFF. The CDR3 coding sequence is TGCGCCAGCAGCTTGGTCATGGGGTGGGGGAACACTGAAGCTTTCTTT.

The chain employs TRBV5-1 and TRBJ1-1; D might be TRBD1 (5 bases). The germline V gene encodes CDR1 SGHRS and CDR2 YFSETQ. Trimming stripped 0 bases from V and 6 bases from J, with 9 bases between. This CDR3 has 13 amino acids. The CDR3 sequence: CASSLDRTAEAFF. CDR3 DNA: TGCGCCAGCAGCTTGGACAGGACGGCTGAAGCTTTCTTT.

The chain employs TRBV11-3 and TRBJ2-1; 13 bases align to TRBD2. With V trimmed by 5 bases and J by 7 bases, 17 bases remained unmatched. The CDR3 contains 19 residues. Germline V lookup: CDR1 SGHNT, CDR2 YENEEA. The CDR3 sequence is CASSPTGLAGSGGWNEQFF. CDR3 in DNA: TGTGCCAGCAGCCCAACGGGACTAGCGGGATCGGGGGGGTGGAATGAGCAGTTCTTC.

The rearrangement joins TRBV4-3 to TRBJ2-3; weak D call: TRBD2 (7 bases). With 7 bases removed from V and 0 bases from J, the gap between germline ends came to 17 bases. The CDR3 sequence is 16 residues long. Germline V CDR1 and CDR2: LGHNA, YSLEER. This chain's CDR3 is CASKLRGTSSTDTQYF. In DNA, the CDR3 is TGCGCCAGCAAGTTGCGGGGGACATCTAGCACAGATACGCAGTATTTT.

The chain employs TRBV12-5 and TRBJ1-1; 11 bases agree with TRBD1. The J segment lost 4 bases and the V segment lost 4 bases, leaving 2 bases of the junction unmatched. The CDR3 totals 14 residues. Germline V gene data show CDR1 as LGHNT and CDR2 as FRNRAP. The CDR3 DNA reads TGTGCTAGTGGTTCCGGGACAGGGGGCACTGAAGCTTTCTTT. Translated, it gives CASGSGTGGTEAFF.

The chain is built from TRBV7-3 and TRBJ2-3; D may match TRBD1 or TRBD2 (5 bases each). Trimming pared 5 bases from V and 4 bases from J, leaving 10 bases between. There are 13 residues in the CDR3. In germline, CDR1 is SGHTA, CDR2 FQGTGA. CDR3 loop: CASSMGTADTQYF. Written as DNA, the CDR3 is TGTGCCAGCAGCATGGGGACCGCAGATACGCAGTATTTT. Combining the CDR3 with reference TRBV7-3 and TRBJ2-3 gives the whole variable domain GAGVSQTPSNKVTEKGKYVELRCDPISGHTALYWYRQSLGQGPEFLIYFQGTGAADDSGLPNDRFFAVRPEGSVSTLKIQRTERGDSAVYLCASSMGTADTQYFGPGTRLTVL.

V usage is TRBV5-5 and J usage is TRBJ1-2; no reliable D call. Germline V gene data show CDR1 as SGHKS and CDR2 as YYEKEE (reference sequence). Trimming shortened V by 2 bases and J by 10 bases, and 15 bases separated the two germline ends. The CDR3 runs 13 residues. The CDR3 coding sequence is TGTGCCAGCAGCTTATCTCCCGACGGCGCCTACACCTTC. Its translation: CASSLSPDGAYTF.

The rearrangement links TRBV10-1 to TRBJ1-5, with 8 bases lining up with TRBD1. The CDR3 loop spans 24 amino acids. Trimming took 6 bases from V and 7 from J; bases not matched to a gene: 38. CDR1 and CDR2 (germline): WNHNN, SYGVQD (reference sequence). The CDR3 coding sequence is TGCGCCAGCAGGATGGGCGGTAGAGGACCGGGACAGGACTTTACCGCCGGGTTATGGCAGCCCCAGCATTTT. Amino acids: CASRMGGRGPGQDFTAGLWQPQHF.

The chain couples TRBV29-1 to TRBJ2-7; tentatively, D is TRBD1 (6 bases). V lost 0 bases to trimming and J lost 2 bases, with 14 bases between them. The CDR3 totals 15 residues. Germline CDR1 and CDR2: SQVTM and ANQGSEA. The CDR3 sequence: CSVEDPQGSPYEQYF. CDR3 DNA: TGCAGCGTTGAAGATCCACAGGGATCCCCCTACGAGCAGTACTTC.

This clone was seen just once. The CDR3 is CASRDRGYSNQPQHF. The CDR3 DNA reads as TGTGCCAGCAGAGATCGTGGGTATAGCAATCAGCCCCAGCATTTT. The genes are TRBV6-5 and TRBJ1-5, with D unclear. This CDR3 has 15 residues. Trimming removed 6 bases at V and 0 bases at J, with 12 bases between. In germline, CDR1 is MNHEY, CDR2 SVGAGI.

The V call is TRBV28, the J call TRBJ1-3; D not resolved. This CDR3 comprises 14 residues. Between the trimmed V and J ends, which lost 7 bases and 0 bases, there was a span of 10 bases. Per germline, CDR1 MDHEN and CDR2 SYDVKM. In DNA, the CDR3 is TGTGCCAGCAACCCGGGCCACTCTGGAAACACCATATATTTT. It translates to CASNPGHSGNTIYF.

The chain uses TRBV3-1 (or the pseudogene TRBV3-2) and TRBJ1-2, with 11 bases lining up with TRBD1. The ends lost 4 bases at V and 4 bases at J; junction bases unmatched: 5. Germline CDR1 and CDR2: LGHDT and YNNKEL (reference sequence). The CDR3 loop spans 15 amino acids. The CDR3 is CASSPLGQGAYGYTF. Written as DNA, the CDR3 is TGTGCCAGCAGCCCCCTAGGACAGGGGGCCTATGGCTACACCTTC.

The CDR3 reads CASRQGGEVTEAFF. CDR3 nucleotides: TGTGCCAGCCGACAGGGGGGTGAAGTCACTGAAGCTTTCTTT. The rearrangement uses TRBV28 and TRBJ1-1; 9 bases match TRBD1. The V gene end was trimmed by 8 bases and the J gene end by 4 bases; junction bases not matched to a gene: 8. Germline loops: CDR1 MDHEN, CDR2 SYDVKM. The CDR3 is made up of 14 amino acids. Drawing the rest from reference TRBV28 and TRBJ1-1, the complete variable domain is DVKVTQSSRYLVKRTGEKVFLECVQDMDHENMFWYRQDPGLGLRLIYFSYDVKMKEKGDIPEGYSVSREKKERFSLILESASTNQTSMYLCASRQGGEVTEAFFGQGTRLTVV.

This sequence joins TRBV2 and TRBJ1-2; D remains unclear. V was cut by 6 bases and J by 4 bases, with 15 bases left in between. The germline CDR1 and CDR2 sequences are SNHLY and FYNNEI. The CDR3 consists of 14 residues. The CDR3 is CASSPDLTGYGYTF. CDR3 DNA: TGTGCCAGCAGCCCGGACCTAACTGGCTATGGCTACACCTTC.

The chain employs TRBV9 and TRBJ2-3; TRBD1 is a possible D gene (5 bases). The V end lost 0 bases, the J end lost 3 bases, and 5 bases lay between the germline ends. Germline V gene lookup returns CDR1 SGDLS and CDR2 YYNGEE. CDR3 length equals 13 residues. CDR3 in DNA: TGTGCCAGCAGCGTAGACAGGACAGATACGCAGTATTTT. Protein product: CASSVDRTDTQYF.

The count of this clone is one. This chain joins TRBV3-1 (or the pseudogene TRBV3-2) and TRBJ2-5; 10 bases align to TRBD2. V shed 4 bases, J shed 5 bases, and the junction held 10 bases outside the gene matches. Germline assignment: CDR1 LGHDT and CDR2 YNNKEL (reference sequence). The CDR3 contains 16 residues. This CDR3 reads CASSPSELAGDETQYF. The CDR3 DNA sequence: TGTGCCAGCAGCCCGAGTGAGCTAGCGGGAGATGAGACCCAGTACTTC.